This T cell receptor beta chain is drawn from a study of identical twins. V lost 1 base and J lost 2, with 8 bases in between. CDR1 and CDR2 (germline): SEHNR, FQNEAQ (reference sequence). The CDR3 is 15 amino acids. Template switching (which added a universal primer site) was used, and cDNA carried unique molecular identifiers. TCRdb re-derived calls from the 5' RACE reads in MiXCR, one entry per CDR3 protein. The data show nearly 900,000 distinct CDR3 sequences, with 9% to 15% seen just once and around 1.5% held by the top ten. The data also belong to a second study, concerning yellow fever vaccine responses in identical twins.

Input material: PBMCs. This sequence joins TRBV7-9 and TRBJ1-4, with D possibly matching TRBD1 (5 bases). The sequence was collected from a woman in her late teens or twenties in good health. CDR3 amino acids: CASSLGQFTNEKLFF. The CDR3 DNA is TGTGCCAGCAGCTTAGGACAGTTCACTAATGAAAAACTGTTTTTT.